The 32 T cell receptor beta chains given below trace back to one sample, sequenced in a study of T cell repertoires in cytomegalovirus infection. TCRdb used MiXCR to reprocess the reads, holding one entry per CDR3 protein. Altogether 150,000 to 200,000 distinct CDR3 sequences are present, roughly 27% being singletons, with the ten largest covering roughly 32%. The sample was PBMCs. The source is a human donor in good health (CMV status not recorded). Some clones in this sample may be carry-over from other donors' samples.

The chain is built from TRBV12-3 or TRBV12-4 and TRBJ1-6; D remains ambiguous. This CDR3 contains 14 residues. Trimming stripped 5 bases from V and 6 bases from J, with 11 bases between. CDR3 loop: CASSLRAVNSPLHF. CDR3 bases: TGTGCCAGCAGTCTCCGTGCAGTTAATTCACCCCTCCACTTT.

This chain joins TRBV7-8 and TRBJ1-1; 7 bases agree with TRBD1. From germline, CDR1 is SGHVS and CDR2 FQNEAQ. With 5 bases clipped from V and 3 bases from J, the junction kept 9 bases outside the gene matches. The CDR3 extends over 15 amino acids. CDR3 coding DNA: TGTGCCAGCAGCAGACAGGGTCGTTCGGACACTGAAGCTTTCTTT. It encodes CASSRQGRSDTEAFF.

The V gene is TRBV4-1, the J gene TRBJ2-5, with a weak D call TRBD2 (6 bases). CDR1 and CDR2 (germline): MGHRA, YSYEKL. The germline V and J ends were trimmed by 0 bases and 2 bases, with 13 bases remaining between them. This CDR3 has 16 residues. The CDR3: CASSQDSGGRQETQYF. The CDR3 DNA sequence: TGCGCCAGCAGCCAAGATAGCGGAGGGAGACAAGAGACCCAGTACTTC.

The chain uses TRBV10-3 and TRBJ1-2, with a tentative D call TRBD1 (5 bases). The CDR3 is 14 amino acids. Germline V lookup: CDR1 ENHRY, CDR2 SYGVKD. V was trimmed by 2 bases and J by 3 bases, leaving 10 bases between them. This CDR3 reads CAISEGGTDYGYTF. The CDR3 DNA is TGTGCCATCAGTGAGGGCGGGACTGACTATGGCTACACCTTC.

V is TRBV29-1 and J is TRBJ1-2; D is uncertain. Germline assignment: CDR1 SQVTM and CDR2 ANQGSEA. The V end was cut by 4 bases, the J end by 4 bases, with 10 bases between. The CDR3 sequence is 12 residues long. The CDR3 is CSVGSGVYGYTF. The CDR3 bases are TGCAGCGTTGGATCCGGGGTCTATGGCTACACCTTC.

CDR3 region: CASSRQLTDTQYF. The CDR3 DNA sequence: TGTGCCAGCAGTCGACAGCTCACAGATACGCAGTATTTT. This chain joins TRBV12-3 or TRBV12-4 and TRBJ2-3, with a tentative D call TRBD1 (5 bases). The germline V and J ends were trimmed by 5 bases and 2 bases, with 8 bases remaining between them. This CDR3 region has 13 residues.

The sample holds many counts of this clonotype. The chain joins TRBV11-2 to TRBJ1-2; 8 bases line up with TRBD1. The CDR3 loop spans 14 amino acids. V was clipped by 7 bases and J by 7 bases; unmatched bases: 11. Germline V gene sequence: CDR1 SGHAT, CDR2 FQNNGV. The CDR3 DNA reads as TGTGCCAGCAACTCCTTCGAACAGGGGGGTGGCTACACCTTC. This encodes CASNSFEQGGGYTF.

The J gene is TRBJ1-3, the V gene TRBV6-5; D not certain. The V and J ends lost 6 bases and 0 bases respectively, with 15 bases between them. This CDR3 is 16 amino acids long. The V gene's germline CDR1 is MNHEY and CDR2 SVGAGI. CDR3 loop: CASSLTAWHSGNTIYF. For the CDR3, the DNA is TGTGCCAGCAGCCTTACAGCCTGGCACTCTGGAAACACCATATATTTT.

The V call is TRBV24-1, the J call TRBJ2-3, with D possibly TRBD2 on 6 matching bases. Trimming took off 5 bases at V and 2 bases at J, with 10 bases between the two ends. The CDR3 loop spans 14 amino acids. The germline V gene has CDR1 KGHDR and CDR2 SFDVKD. The CDR3 protein is CATSARTNTDTQYF. The CDR3 DNA follows: TGTGCCACCAGTGCCCGGACTAACACAGATACGCAGTATTTT.

The chain has TRBV7-2 and TRBJ2-1, with 7 bases aligning to TRBD2. Unmatched junction bases numbered 4, after V lost 2 bases and J lost 3 bases. This CDR3 is 15 amino acids long. Germline-derived CDR1 and CDR2 are SGHTA and FQGNSA. CDR3 sequence (DNA): TGTGCCAGCAGCTTAACGTGGGGGGGCTACAATGAGCAGTTCTTC. This gives the protein CASSLTWGGYNEQFF. The complete variable domain, with remaining parts taken from reference TRBV7-2 and TRBJ2-1, reads GAGVSQSPSNKVTEKGKDVELRCDPISGHTALYWYRQSLGQGLEFLIYFQGNSAPDKSGLPSDRFSAERTGGSVSTLTIQRTQQEDSAVYLCASSLTWGGYNEQFFGPGTRLTVL.

This clonotype was seen a few times. The gene calls are TRBV6-1 and TRBJ1-5; no clear D gene. Germline CDR1 MNHNS, CDR2 SASEGT. The CDR3 loop spans 12 amino acids. Trimming removed 5 bases at V and 12 bases at J, with 14 bases between. CDR3 nucleotides: TGTGCCAGCAGTCACCGGGATTCGAACCAGCATTTT. As protein: CASSHRDSNQHF.

This clonotype was counted ten times or more. The chain links TRBV7-3 to TRBJ2-4; TRBD1 or TRBD2 may be the D gene (5 bases each). The CDR3 has 15 residues. The V gene's germline CDR1 is SGHTA and CDR2 FQGTGA. Trimming removed 2 bases from V and 5 bases from J, with 13 bases in between. In nucleotides, the CDR3 is TGTGCCAGCAGCTTACGATCGGGGACCCAAAACATTCAGTACTTC. This translates into CASSLRSGTQNIQYF.

V usage is TRBV7-9 and J usage is TRBJ2-5; 10 nucleotides agree with TRBD2. Germline loops: CDR1 SEHNR, CDR2 FQNEAQ (reference sequence). CDR3 length: 15 amino acids. The V segment lost 5 bases and the J segment 1 base; nucleotides outside the gene matches: 4. This CDR3 reads CASSPLAGPQETQYF. The CDR3 nucleotides read TGTGCCAGCAGCCCACTAGCGGGGCCCCAAGAGACCCAGTACTTC.

The gene calls are TRBV4-1 and TRBJ2-1; D ambiguous. This CDR3 has 15 residues. Germline CDR1 reads MGHRA; CDR2 reads YSYEKL. V lost 0 bases and J lost 3, with 9 bases in between. CDR3: CASSQEMQVYNEQFF. CDR3 nucleotide sequence: TGCGCCAGCAGCCAAGAAATGCAGGTCTACAATGAGCAGTTCTTC.

The gene calls are TRBV5-6 and TRBJ2-2, with 8 bases fitting TRBD1. Per the germline V gene, CDR1 is SGHDT and CDR2 is YYEEEE. Trimming at V came to 4 bases and at J to 4 bases, leaving 9 bases not matched to a gene. This CDR3 has 16 residues. CDR3 nucleotides: TGTGCCAGCAGCCCGGAGACAGGGGAGAGCACCGGGGAGCTGTTTTTT. This translates into CASSPETGESTGELFF.

J is TRBJ2-3 and V is TRBV2; tentative D call: TRBD2 (6 bases). Trimming took off 0 bases at V and 4 bases at J, with 11 bases between the two ends. Looked up from germline, CDR1 is SNHLY and CDR2 is FYNNEI. The CDR3 covers 15 residues. The CDR3: CASSEAGPGADTQYF. The CDR3 DNA reads TGTGCCAGCAGTGAAGCGGGGCCGGGGGCAGATACGCAGTATTTT. Drawing the rest from reference TRBV2 and TRBJ2-3, the complete variable domain is EPEVTQTPSHQVTQMGQEVILRCVPISNHLYFYWYRQILGQKVEFLVSFYNNEISEKSEIFDDQFSVERPDGSNFTLKIRSTKLEDSAMYFCASSEAGPGADTQYFGPGTRLTVL.

This clonotype was detected many times. V usage is TRBV7-2 and J usage is TRBJ2-4; 8 bases line up with TRBD1. This CDR3 has 14 residues. Trimming removed 2 bases from V and 9 bases from J; junction bases left unmatched: 6. Germline V gene data show CDR1 as SGHTA and CDR2 as FQGNSA. The CDR3 DNA reads TGTGCCAGCAGCTTACGACAGGGGAATGGCATTCAGTACTTC. Its translation: CASSLRQGNGIQYF.

The rearrangement links TRBV5-1 to TRBJ2-5; TRBD1 matches at 7 bases. The germline V gene encodes CDR1 SGHRS and CDR2 YFSETQ. This CDR3 spans 15 amino acids. Trimming took 4 bases from V and 4 from J; bases not matched to a gene: 10. The CDR3: CASSQRQGKGETQYF. CDR3 DNA: TGCGCCAGCAGCCAACGACAGGGAAAAGGAGAGACCCAGTACTTC.

The chain uses TRBV20-1 and TRBJ1-1; perhaps TRBD1 as D (5 bases). The CDR3 consists of 15 residues. V shed 2 bases and J shed 5 bases, with 18 bases lying between them. Germline assignment: CDR1 DFQATT and CDR2 SNEGSKA (reference sequence). As DNA, the CDR3 is TGCAGTGCTAGACCCCCCGGTCGGGGCGGGACTGAAGCTTTCTTT. It is translated as CSARPPGRGGTEAFF.

In this sample, this clonotype turned up once. This chain uses TRBV6-2 or TRBV6-3 with TRBJ1-1; D might be TRBD1 (5 bases). The CDR3 has 15 amino acids. Germline values: CDR1 MNHEY, CDR2 SVGEGT. Trimming stripped 5 bases from V and 4 bases from J, with 17 bases between. The CDR3 bases are TGTGCCAGCAGTCCGGCGGCCGGGGGGGGCACTGAAGCTTTCTTT. Translation: CASSPAAGGGTEAFF.

This clonotype was counted between two and nine times. The chain combines TRBV6-6 with TRBJ2-7, with 8 positions matching TRBD1. Germline V gene sequence: CDR1 MNHNY, CDR2 SVGAGI (reference sequence). This CDR3 spans 14 amino acids. Germline trimming cut 2 bases from V and 4 bases from J; bases unmatched to any gene: 4. CDR3: CASSYGQGDYEQYF. CDR3 DNA: TGTGCCAGCAGTTACGGACAGGGAGATTACGAGCAGTACTTC.

This clonotype was detected ten times or more. The chain employs TRBV7-3 and TRBJ2-3; D is unresolved. The germline gives CDR1 SGHTA, CDR2 FQGTGA. CDR3 length equals 15 residues. The V end lost 5 bases, the J end lost 5 bases, and 17 bases lay between the germline ends. The CDR3 nucleotides read TGTGCCAGCAGCCCCTCCGCGGCTAGAATAGATACGCAGTATTTT. Its protein is CASSPSAARIDTQYF.

The sample holds a few counts of this clonotype. The CDR3 DNA reads TGTGCCAGCTCACCAGAAGCAGGGGGATATAATTCACCCCTCCACTTT. It encodes CASSPEAGGYNSPLHF. The chain couples TRBV18 to TRBJ1-6, with 7 bases that match TRBD1. CDR1 KGHSH and CDR2 LQKENI come from the germline V gene. V lost 2 bases to trimming and J lost 4 bases; unmatched junction nucleotides: 5. The CDR3 totals 16 residues. The variable domain in full, with the rest retrieved from reference TRBV18 and TRBJ1-6, is NAGVMQNPRHLVRRRGQEARLRCSPMKGHSHVYWYRQLPEEGLKFMVYLQKENIIDESGMPKERFSAEFPKEGPSILRIQQVVRGDSAAYFCASSPEAGGYNSPLHFGNGTRLTVT.

This clonotype was counted many times. V usage is TRBV7-2 and J usage is TRBJ2-2, with 7 nucleotides matching TRBD2. This CDR3 is 15 amino acids long. Germline CDR1 SGHTA, CDR2 FQGNSA. V dropped 7 bases and J dropped 3; count of bases not matched to a gene: 8. CDR3 in DNA: TGTGCCAGCACCCCTGGGGGGGAGGACACCGGGGAGCTGTTTTTT. Amino acid sequence: CASTPGGEDTGELFF.

This clonotype was counted at least ten times. The chain is built from TRBV7-9 and TRBJ2-3, with D unclear. Germline V gene lookup returns CDR1 SEHNR and CDR2 FQNEAQ (reference sequence). The length of the CDR3 is 14 residues. V was cut by 1 base and J by 5 bases, with 10 bases left in between. Here the CDR3 DNA reads TGTGCCAGCAGCTTAGTGGGCCCCGAAGATACGCAGTATTTT. Amino acids: CASSLVGPEDTQYF.

The J gene is TRBJ1-2, the V gene TRBV2; D perhaps matches TRBD1 (5 bases). V dropped 6 bases and J dropped 6 bases, with 5 bases sitting between them. The V gene's germline CDR1 is SNHLY and CDR2 FYNNEI. The CDR3 spans 10 residues. CDR3: CASRGDGYTF. The CDR3 DNA sequence: TGTGCCAGCAGGGGGGATGGCTACACCTTC.

The chain uses TRBV2 and TRBJ1-2, with D tentatively TRBD1 (6 bases). CDR1 and CDR2 (germline): SNHLY, FYNNEI. The V and J ends lost 6 bases and 8 bases respectively, with 16 bases between them. This CDR3 is 13 amino acids long. The CDR3 bases are TGTGCCAGCAGCGCAGGCCAACAGGGAGGCTACACCTTC. Translating gives CASSAGQQGGYTF. The full variable domain, with the rest looked up from reference TRBV2 and TRBJ1-2, is EPEVTQTPSHQVTQMGQEVILRCVPISNHLYFYWYRQILGQKVEFLVSFYNNEISEKSEIFDDQFSVERPDGSNFTLKIRSTKLEDSAMYFCASSAGQQGGYTFGSGTRLTVV.

As to this clonotype: A read error may be the cause here, since a much bigger clone is one base away. This chain links TRBV12-3 or TRBV12-4 with TRBJ1-5, with D possibly being TRBD1 (5 bases). V lost 7 bases and J 3 bases, leaving 19 bases between the germline ends. The CDR3 totals 16 residues. In DNA form, the CDR3 reads TGTGCCAGCACCCACCTGGGCGGGGCCGACAATCAGCCCCAGCATTTT. Protein: CASTHLGGADNQPQHF.

The sample holds a few counts of this clonotype. The V call is TRBV11-2, the J call TRBJ2-3, with D possibly TRBD2 on 5 matching bases. Germline CDR1 SGHAT, CDR2 FQNNGV. This CDR3 is 15 amino acids long. V was shortened by 6 bases and J by 2 bases, with 15 bases between the two germline ends. The CDR3 is CASRTTAGATDTQYF. The DNA for the CDR3 is TGTGCCAGCAGGACTACCGCAGGCGCCACAGATACGCAGTATTTT.

The chain has TRBV6-2 or TRBV6-3 and TRBJ2-7; TRBD2 agrees at 8 bases. Trimming took 4 bases from V and 2 from J; bases not matched to a gene: 7. This CDR3 comprises 15 residues. In germline, CDR1 is MNHEY, CDR2 SVGEGT. This CDR3 reads CASSLFAGGAYEQYF. The CDR3 DNA is TGTGCCAGCAGTTTGTTCGCGGGGGGTGCCTACGAGCAGTACTTC.

Only a few counts were recorded for this clonotype. The gene calls are TRBV20-1 and TRBJ1-5; 7 nucleotides agree with TRBD1. The CDR3 extends over 14 amino acids. V shed 0 bases, J shed 1 base, and the junction held 0 bases outside the gene matches. The germline gives CDR1 DFQATT, CDR2 SNEGSKA (reference sequence). This chain's CDR3 is CSAREQGSNQPQHF. The CDR3 nucleotides read TGCAGTGCTAGAGAACAGGGGAGCAATCAGCCCCAGCATTTT.

The chain couples TRBV19 to TRBJ1-6; D is undetermined. The V and J ends lost 8 bases and 5 bases respectively, with 16 bases between them. Germline V gives CDR1 LNHDA, CDR2 SQIVND (reference sequence). This CDR3 contains 15 residues. CDR3 amino acids: CASGRGLQDNSPLHF. CDR3 nucleotides: TGTGCCAGTGGGCGAGGGCTTCAAGATAATTCACCCCTCCACTTT.